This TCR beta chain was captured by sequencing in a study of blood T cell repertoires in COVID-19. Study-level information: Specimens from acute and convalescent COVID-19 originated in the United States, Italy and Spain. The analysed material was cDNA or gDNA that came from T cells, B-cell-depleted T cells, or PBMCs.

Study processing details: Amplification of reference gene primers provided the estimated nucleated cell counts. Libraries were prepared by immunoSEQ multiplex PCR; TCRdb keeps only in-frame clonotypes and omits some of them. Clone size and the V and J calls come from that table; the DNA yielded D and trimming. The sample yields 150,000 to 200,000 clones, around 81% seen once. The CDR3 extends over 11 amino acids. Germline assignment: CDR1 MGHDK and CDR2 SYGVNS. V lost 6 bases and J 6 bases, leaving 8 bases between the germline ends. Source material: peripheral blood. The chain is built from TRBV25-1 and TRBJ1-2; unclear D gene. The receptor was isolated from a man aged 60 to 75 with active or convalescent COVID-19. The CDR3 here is CASRSGDGYTF. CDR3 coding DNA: TGTGCCAGCAGGTCGGGTGATGGCTACACCTTC.